This T cell receptor beta chain was identified during a study of response to subunit inactivated influenza vaccine. General study points: Authors proposed each seasonal influenza vaccination draws in few new T cells.

TCRdb redid the calling of the RT-PCR reads with MiXCR, one entry per CDR3 protein. The sample shows some 570,000 distinct CDR3 sequences, around 11% of them seen only once. As for this clonotype: Its target is unknown. At one end, the junction sequence differs from germline, possibly due to a read error.

The CDR3 sequence is 13 residues long. CDR1 and CDR2 from the germline V gene are MDHEN and SYDVKM. In addition, the sample was reused for a study of T cells expressing NK-cell markers. That investigation notes: 5'RACE template switching with UMIs produced the TCR beta cDNA. Of eight sequenced donors, seven were HCMV-seropositive and one HCMV-seronegative. Among CD8+ T cells from several donors, dominant NKG2C+ clonotypes accounted for roughly 1.0-7.0%.

The rearrangement joins TRBV28 to TRBJ2-7; 7 nucleotides agree with TRBD1. Sequencing used PBMCs from blood, obtained on the day of vaccination. This clonotype was obtained from a man aged 50-60 years who received an inactivated influenza vaccine. CDR3 amino acids: CPSSGTANYEQYF. CDR3 sequence (DNA): TGTCCCAGCTCCGGGACAGCTAACTACGAGCAGTACTTC.